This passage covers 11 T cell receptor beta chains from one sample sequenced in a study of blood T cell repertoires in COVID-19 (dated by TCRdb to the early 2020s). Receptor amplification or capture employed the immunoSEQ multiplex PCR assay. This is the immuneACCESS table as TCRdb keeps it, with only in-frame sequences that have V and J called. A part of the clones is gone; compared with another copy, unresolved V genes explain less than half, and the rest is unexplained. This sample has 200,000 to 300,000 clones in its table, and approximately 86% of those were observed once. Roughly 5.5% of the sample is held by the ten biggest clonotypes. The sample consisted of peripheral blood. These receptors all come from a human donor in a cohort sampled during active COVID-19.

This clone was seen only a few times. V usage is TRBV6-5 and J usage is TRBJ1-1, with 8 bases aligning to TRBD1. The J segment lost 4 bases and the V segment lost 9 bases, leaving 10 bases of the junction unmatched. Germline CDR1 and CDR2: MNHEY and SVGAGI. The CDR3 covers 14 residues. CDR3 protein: CASQDVQGGTEAFF. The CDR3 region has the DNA TGTGCCAGTCAAGACGTACAGGGGGGCACTGAAGCTTTCTTT.

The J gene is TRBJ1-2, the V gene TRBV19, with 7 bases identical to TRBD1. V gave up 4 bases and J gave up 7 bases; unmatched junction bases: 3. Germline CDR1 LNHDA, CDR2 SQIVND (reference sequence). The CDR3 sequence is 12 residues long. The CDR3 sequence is CASSTPGGGYTF. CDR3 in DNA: TGTGCCAGTAGTACCCCAGGGGGTGGCTACACCTTC.

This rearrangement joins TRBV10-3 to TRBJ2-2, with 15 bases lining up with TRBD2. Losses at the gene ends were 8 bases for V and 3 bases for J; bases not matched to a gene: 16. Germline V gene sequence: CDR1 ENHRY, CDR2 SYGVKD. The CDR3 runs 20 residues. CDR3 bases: TGTGCCATCTCACCGAATCCGGGACTAGCGGGAGGAAGGGACACCGGGGAGCTGTTTTTT. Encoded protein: CAISPNPGLAGGRDTGELFF.

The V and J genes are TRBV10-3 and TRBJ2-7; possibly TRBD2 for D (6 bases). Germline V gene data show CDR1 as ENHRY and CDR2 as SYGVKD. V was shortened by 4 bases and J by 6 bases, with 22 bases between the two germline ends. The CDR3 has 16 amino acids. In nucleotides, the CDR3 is TGTGCCATCAGTGGAGAAGGTGGGTTCGGAGGGAGCGAGCAGTACTTC. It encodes CAISGEGGFGGSEQYF.

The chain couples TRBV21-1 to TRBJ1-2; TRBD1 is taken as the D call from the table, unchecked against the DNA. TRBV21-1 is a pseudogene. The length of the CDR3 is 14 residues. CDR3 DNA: TGTGCCAGCAGCAAGAAAGACAGGGGGCGCTTCTACACCTTC. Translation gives CASSKKDRGRFYTF.

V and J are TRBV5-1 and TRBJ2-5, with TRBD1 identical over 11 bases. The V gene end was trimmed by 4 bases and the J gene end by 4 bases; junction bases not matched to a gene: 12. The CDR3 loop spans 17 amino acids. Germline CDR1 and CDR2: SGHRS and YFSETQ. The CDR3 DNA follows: TGCGCCAGCAGCCTACCCACCGGGACAGGGGGAGTAGAGACCCAGTACTTC. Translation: CASSLPTGTGGVETQYF.

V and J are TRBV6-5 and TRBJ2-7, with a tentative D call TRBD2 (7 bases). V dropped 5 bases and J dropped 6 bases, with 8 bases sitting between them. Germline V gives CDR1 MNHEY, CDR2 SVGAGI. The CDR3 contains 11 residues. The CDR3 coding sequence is TGTGCCAGCAGTAGGGGGGGCGAGCAGTACTTC. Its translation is CASSRGGEQYF.

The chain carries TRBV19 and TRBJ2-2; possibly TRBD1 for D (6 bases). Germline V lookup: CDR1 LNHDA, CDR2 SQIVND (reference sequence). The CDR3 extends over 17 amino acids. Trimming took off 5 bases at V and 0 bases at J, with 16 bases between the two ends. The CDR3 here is CASSSGPGTPNTGELFF. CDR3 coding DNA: TGTGCCAGTAGTTCAGGACCCGGGACACCGAACACCGGGGAGCTGTTTTTT.

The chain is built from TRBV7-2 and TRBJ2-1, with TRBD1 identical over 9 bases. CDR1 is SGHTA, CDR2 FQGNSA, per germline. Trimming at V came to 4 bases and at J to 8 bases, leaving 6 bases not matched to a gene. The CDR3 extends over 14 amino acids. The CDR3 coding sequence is TGTGCCAGCAGCTGGGGACAGGGATGGGATGAGCAGTTCTTC. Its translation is CASSWGQGWDEQFF.

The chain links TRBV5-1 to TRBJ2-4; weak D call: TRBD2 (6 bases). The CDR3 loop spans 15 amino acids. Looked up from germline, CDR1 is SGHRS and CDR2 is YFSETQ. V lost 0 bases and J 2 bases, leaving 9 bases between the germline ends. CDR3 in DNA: TGCGCCAGCAGCTTGGAAGGCGGGACCAAAAACATTCAGTACTTC. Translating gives CASSLEGGTKNIQYF.

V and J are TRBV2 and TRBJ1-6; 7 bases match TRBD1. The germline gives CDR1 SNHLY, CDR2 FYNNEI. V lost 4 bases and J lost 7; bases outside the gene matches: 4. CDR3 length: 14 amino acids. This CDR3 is CASSVQGENSPLHF. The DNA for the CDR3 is TGTGCCAGCAGTGTCCAGGGGGAAAATTCACCCCTCCACTTT.